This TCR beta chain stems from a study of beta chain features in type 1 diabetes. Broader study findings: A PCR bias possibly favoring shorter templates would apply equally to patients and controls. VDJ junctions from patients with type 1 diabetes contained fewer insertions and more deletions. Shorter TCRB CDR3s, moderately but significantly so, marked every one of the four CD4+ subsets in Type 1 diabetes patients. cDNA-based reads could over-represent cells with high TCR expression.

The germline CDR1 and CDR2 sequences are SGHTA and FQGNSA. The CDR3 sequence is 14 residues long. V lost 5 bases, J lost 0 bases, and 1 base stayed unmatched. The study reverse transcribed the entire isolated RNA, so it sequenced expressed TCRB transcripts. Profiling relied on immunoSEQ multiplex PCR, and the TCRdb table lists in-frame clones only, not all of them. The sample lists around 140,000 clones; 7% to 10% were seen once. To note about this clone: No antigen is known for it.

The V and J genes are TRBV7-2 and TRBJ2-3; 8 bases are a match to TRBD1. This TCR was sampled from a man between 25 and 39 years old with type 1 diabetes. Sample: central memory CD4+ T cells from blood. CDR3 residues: CASSQGASTDTQYF. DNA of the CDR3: TGTGCCAGCAGCCAGGGGGCTAGCACAGATACGCAGTATTTT.